The source of this TCR beta chain is a study of CD8 T cells in Susac syndrome. CDR3 length equals 14 residues. With V trimmed by 4 bases and J by 4 bases, 5 bases remained unmatched. The V gene's germline CDR1 is DFQATT and CDR2 SNEGSKA (reference sequence). Reverse transcription of roughly 0.45 to 1 ug RNA used random hexamers. Amplification of TCR beta CDR3 by immunoSEQ multiplex PCR spanned 54 Vbeta and 13 Jbeta. One entry per CDR3 protein results from TCRdb running MiXCR on the immunoSEQ multiplex PCR reads. The sample consists of 190,000 or so distinct CDR3 sequences, around 96% of them appearing once. FACS was used to enrich TEMRA cells, whereas the CD8+ and CD4+ T cells were obtained by negative isolation.

Material: CD4+ T cells from PBMCs. The receptor comes from a human donor with multiple sclerosis. This chain joins TRBV20-1 and TRBJ2-7; TRBD2 matches 12 bases. Here the CDR3 DNA reads TGCAGTGCTAAAACGACTAGCGGGAGTTACGAGCAGTACTTC. Its protein product is CSAKTTSGSYEQYF.